Shown below are 3 T cell receptor beta chains from a single sample sequenced in a study of shared clonotypes between healthy human individuals. Profiling relied on immunoSEQ multiplex PCR, and the TCRdb table lists in-frame clones only, not all of them. The table lists 2 million to 2.5 million clones, approximately 95% of them singletons. The sequencing sample was made of naive CD4+ T cells from PBMCs. Stated subset: CD45RA+ positively selected. These receptor sequences come from a man aged 18 to 30 in good health. Some clones in this sample may be carry-over from other donors' samples.

On this clone: This specimen includes other DNA sequences encoding the same CDR3. This sequence joins TRBV2 and TRBJ1-5, with D possibly being TRBD1 (6 bases). V was trimmed by 3 bases and J by 3 bases, leaving 9 bases between them. CDR3 length: 14 amino acids. Looked up from germline, CDR1 is SNHLY and CDR2 is FYNNEI. CDR3 protein: CASSDTGYNQPQHF. The CDR3 region has the DNA TGTGCCAGCAGTGATACAGGGTACAATCAGCCCCAGCATTTT.

The chain uses TRBV28 and TRBJ1-2; no clear D gene. Looked up from germline, CDR1 is MDHEN and CDR2 is SYDVKM. There are 15 residues in the CDR3. The V gene lost 4 bases and the J gene lost 4 bases, with 16 bases spanning the gap. CDR3 loop: CASSSYVGPSYGYTF. CDR3 DNA sequence: TGTGCCAGCAGTTCTTACGTGGGTCCTTCCTATGGCTACACCTTC.

The chain recombines TRBV27 with TRBJ2-5; D gene ambiguous. The V end lost 3 bases, the J end lost 4 bases, and 9 bases lay between the germline ends. This CDR3 has 13 residues. CDR1 is MNHEY and CDR2 is SMNVEV in the germline V gene (reference sequence). The CDR3 DNA reads TGTGCCAGCAGTTTTAGGTTTCGAGAGACCCAGTACTTC. It codes for CASSFRFRETQYF.